This T cell receptor beta chain stems from a study of blood T cell repertoires in COVID-19. At the level of the study: T cells, B-cell-depleted T cells, or PBMCs supplied cDNA or gDNA.

Only in-frame clones appear in the TCRdb table, and some are missing; sequencing was by immunoSEQ multiplex PCR. The sample lists approximately 300,000 clones, around 89% seen once, with around 0.84% in the top ten. The CDR3 is 13 residues long. Germline V lookup: CDR1 SQVTM, CDR2 ANQGSEA. Losses at the gene ends were 3 bases for V and 8 bases for J; bases not matched to a gene: 6. This TCR came from a young man with acute or convalescent COVID-19. The material sequenced was peripheral blood. The chain uses TRBV29-1 and TRBJ1-4; 7 bases are a match to TRBD1. For the CDR3, the DNA is TGCAGCGTTGAGTTACAGGGGAGCGAAAAACTGTTTTTT. This translates into CSVELQGSEKLFF.